The 25 T cell receptor beta chains in this list originate from one sample, sequenced in a study of early T cells in non-severe SARS-CoV-2 infection. MiXCR, applied by TCRdb to the 5' RACE reads, yields one record per CDR3 protein. The sample consists of some 71,000 distinct CDR3 sequences, more than 9.5% of them appearing once. Specimen: whole blood, collected at baseline. The receptors here all came from an adult who was a healthcare worker with PCR-confirmed SARS-CoV-2 infection or an uninfected control (not recorded which).

This clonotype was recorded a few times. This chain joins TRBV4-2 and TRBJ2-7; D perhaps matches TRBD2 (6 bases). Trimming removed 2 bases at V and 1 base at J, with 12 bases between. The CDR3 is made up of 15 amino acids. The germline V gene encodes CDR1 LGHNA and CDR2 YNFKEQ. The CDR3 sequence is CASSQPTGASYEQYF. The CDR3, as DNA: TGTGCCAGCAGCCAACCGACGGGAGCTTCCTACGAGCAGTACTTC.

This chain joins TRBV2 and TRBJ2-2; weak D call: TRBD2 (5 bases). The CDR3 has 15 amino acids. Trimming cost V 4 bases and J 9 bases, with 18 bases left between them. CDR1 and CDR2 from the germline V gene are SNHLY and FYNNEI. This chain's CDR3 is CASSAPPGNNRELFF. The CDR3 DNA follows: TGTGCCAGCAGTGCCCCCCCCGGGAACAACCGGGAGCTGTTTTTT.

This clonotype came up once. The V gene is TRBV9, the J gene TRBJ2-5; unclear D gene. The CDR3 covers 13 residues. Germline CDR1 SGDLS, CDR2 YYNGEE. With 1 base removed from V and 2 bases from J, the gap between germline ends came to 6 bases. The CDR3 sequence: CASSVMPQETQYF. The CDR3 DNA reads as TGTGCCAGCAGCGTAATGCCGCAAGAGACCCAGTACTTC.

This clonotype was observed a few times. The V and J genes are TRBV20-1 and TRBJ2-7; TRBD2 matches at 7 bases. J gave up 0 bases and V 3 bases, and 8 bases lay outside the gene matches. The CDR3 contains 15 residues. CDR1 is DFQATT, CDR2 SNEGSKA, per germline (reference sequence). CDR3 nucleotide sequence: TGCAGTGCTAGCGTCGGGGGAGGGACCTCCTACGAGCAGTACTTC. Its translation is CSASVGGGTSYEQYF.

The rearrangement uses TRBV11-2 and TRBJ2-1; TRBD2 matches at 10 bases. V gave up 5 bases and J gave up 6 bases; unmatched junction bases: 7. Germline V lookup: CDR1 SGHAT, CDR2 FQNNGV. The CDR3 spans 15 residues. For the CDR3, the DNA is TGTGCCAGCAGCCCTGAGGGGACTAGCGTCAATGAGCAGTTCTTC. This translates into CASSPEGTSVNEQFF.

The chain recombines TRBV12-3 or TRBV12-4 with TRBJ2-5; weak D call: TRBD2 (7 bases). The ends were cut back, 3 bases at V and 2 bases at J, with 13 bases in the middle. This CDR3 comprises 15 residues. The CDR3 spells CASSFNGGRQETQYF. The CDR3 DNA is TGTGCCAGCAGTTTCAACGGGGGGCGGCAAGAGACCCAGTACTTC.

This clonotype was counted a few times. The CDR3 DNA reads TGTGCCAGCAGTTTCCTTGGGGCGTCCTACAATGAGCAGTTCTTC. Residues: CASSFLGASYNEQFF. The V and J genes are TRBV7-3 and TRBJ2-1; D is perhaps TRBD1 (5 bases). The germline V gene encodes CDR1 SGHTA and CDR2 FQGTGA. This CDR3 has 15 amino acids. V lost 6 bases and J lost 1, with 13 bases in between. Full variable domain (remainder filled in from reference TRBV7-3 and TRBJ2-1): GAGVSQTPSNKVTEKGKYVELRCDPISGHTALYWYRQSLGQGPEFLIYFQGTGAADDSGLPNDRFFAVRPEGSVSTLKIQRTERGDSAVYLCASSFLGASYNEQFFGPGTRLTVL.

This clonotype was seen a handful of times. V and J are TRBV7-6 and TRBJ2-7; D gene ambiguous. Looked up from germline, CDR1 is SGHVS and CDR2 is FNYEAQ. This CDR3 has 13 amino acids. V shed 0 bases and J shed 1 base, with 4 bases lying between them. The CDR3 reads CASSLAQSYEQYF. CDR3 in DNA: TGTGCCAGCAGCTTAGCTCAATCCTACGAGCAGTACTTC.

This clonotype was detected a few times. V gene TRBV7-9 combines with J gene TRBJ1-3, with D tentatively TRBD1 (5 bases). Between the trimmed V and J ends, which lost 5 bases and 1 base, there was a span of 24 bases. This CDR3 region has 19 residues. The V gene's germline CDR1 is SEHNR and CDR2 FQNEAQ (reference sequence). The CDR3 nucleotides read TGTGCCAGCAGCCTCGATCCGTTCGACAGTTCCCAATCTGGAAACACCATATATTTT. Protein product: CASSLDPFDSSQSGNTIYF.

This rearrangement joins TRBV18 to TRBJ2-1, with 12 bases lining up with TRBD2. J lost 10 bases, V lost 0 bases, and 10 bases had no gene match. CDR1 is KGHSH and CDR2 is LQKENI in the germline V gene. The CDR3 runs to 17 residues. CDR3 residues: CASSPPVLAGGQREQFF. In DNA form, the CDR3 reads TGTGCCAGCTCACCACCGGTACTAGCGGGAGGCCAACGGGAGCAGTTCTTC.

This clonotype has only a few counts. The chain carries TRBV29-1 and TRBJ1-3; possibly TRBD1 for D (6 bases). CDR3 length: 13 residues. The germline V gene has CDR1 SQVTM and CDR2 ANQGSEA. Trimming removed 6 bases at V and 3 bases at J, with 12 bases between. The CDR3 sequence is CSVGQNNGNTIYF. The CDR3 DNA is TGCAGCGTCGGACAGAATAATGGAAACACCATATATTTT. The whole variable domain, filled in from reference TRBV29-1 and TRBJ1-3, reads SAVISQKPSRDICQRGTSLTIQCQVDSQVTMMFWYRQQPGQSLTLIATANQGSEATYESGFVIDKFPISRPNLTFSTLTVSNMSPEDSSIYLCSVGQNNGNTIYFGEGSWLTVV.

The chain has TRBV5-4 and TRBJ2-5; tentatively, D is TRBD2 (5 bases). V was cut by 4 bases and J by 2 bases, with 18 bases left in between. This CDR3 region has 16 residues. Germline V gene data show CDR1 as SGHNT and CDR2 as YYREEE (reference sequence). The CDR3: CASSPVAGPGQETQYF. The CDR3 DNA is TGTGCCAGCAGCCCCGTCGCGGGTCCGGGACAAGAGACCCAGTACTTC. The whole variable domain, filled in from reference TRBV5-4 and TRBJ2-5, reads ETGVTQSPTHLIKTRGQQVTLRCSSQSGHNTVSWYQQALGQGPQFIFQYYREEENGRGNFPPRFSGLQFPNYSSELNVNALELDDSALYLCASSPVAGPGQETQYFGPGTRLLVL.

This clonotype was found many times. V is TRBV29-1 and J is TRBJ2-3, with D possibly TRBD1 on 5 matching bases. CDR3 size: 13 residues. V was cut by 3 bases and J by 2 bases, with 9 bases left in between. In germline, CDR1 is SQVTM, CDR2 ANQGSEA. CDR3 in amino acids: CSVEGRVTDTQYF. The DNA of the CDR3 is TGCAGCGTTGAGGGCAGGGTCACAGATACGCAGTATTTT.

The rearrangement links TRBV4-2 to TRBJ2-3; D is undetermined. Looked up from germline, CDR1 is LGHNA and CDR2 is YNFKEQ. CDR3 length: 16 residues. The V end was cut by 0 bases, the J end by 0 bases, with 10 bases between. CDR3 loop: CASSQEGWQSTDTQYF. The CDR3 region has the DNA TGTGCCAGCAGCCAAGAAGGATGGCAAAGCACAGATACGCAGTATTTT.

This clonotype was recorded at least ten times. The chain joins TRBV27 to TRBJ2-3; D gene unclear. The germline CDR1 and CDR2 sequences are MNHEY and SMNVEV (reference sequence). The CDR3 extends over 15 amino acids. Trimming removed 0 bases from V and 6 bases from J, with 13 bases in between. CDR3 sequence: CASSLSALGSDTQYF. The CDR3 nucleotides read TGTGCCAGCAGTTTATCGGCGTTGGGGTCCGATACGCAGTATTTT.

V gene TRBV2 combines with J gene TRBJ2-7, with D perhaps given as TRBD1 or TRBD2 (6 bases each). Deletions cut 11 bases from V and 4 bases from J, with 18 bases between. Germline assignment: CDR1 SNHLY and CDR2 FYNNEI. This CDR3 has 13 amino acids. This CDR3 is CAGRSGAQYEQYF. The CDR3 nucleotides read TGTGCCGGCCGGTCGGGGGCCCAGTACGAGCAGTACTTC. Full variable domain (missing parts from reference TRBV2 and TRBJ2-7): EPEVTQTPSHQVTQMGQEVILRCVPISNHLYFYWYRQILGQKVEFLVSFYNNEISEKSEIFDDQFSVERPDGSNFTLKIRSTKLEDSAMYFCAGRSGAQYEQYFGPGTRLTVT.

The table lists this clonotype with a count of one. One junction end disagrees with the germline gene, perhaps due to a read error. The chain joins TRBV5-1 to TRBJ2-7; D gene ambiguous. CDR1 and CDR2 (germline): SGHRS, YFSETQ. The CDR3 is 15 amino acids. The CDR3 coding sequence is TGCGTCAGCAGGTACTCCTTGGTGAGAAGGTACGAGCAGTACTTC. Residues: CVSRYSLVRRYEQYF. The full variable domain, with the rest looked up from reference TRBV5-1 and TRBJ2-7, is KAGVTQTPRYLIKTRGQQVTLSCSPISGHRSVSWYQQTPGQGLQFLFEYFSETQRNKGNFPGRFSGRQFSNSRSEMNVSTLELGDSALYLCVSRYSLVRRYEQYFGPGTRLTVT.

This clonotype has at least ten counts. The chain recombines TRBV19 with TRBJ2-2, with D uncertain. CDR1 is LNHDA, CDR2 SQIVND, per germline (reference sequence). The CDR3 runs 14 residues. Trimming shortened V by 7 bases and J by 4 bases, and 13 bases separated the two germline ends. The DNA of the CDR3 is TGTGCCAGTACGAGAGACACTTCCACCGGGGAGCTGTTTTTT. Translated, it gives CASTRDTSTGELFF.

The chain recombines TRBV20-1 with TRBJ1-1; 9 bases are a match to TRBD1. V shed 8 bases and J 11 bases; nucleotides not matched to a gene: 9. The CDR3 extends over 11 amino acids. The germline V gene encodes CDR1 DFQATT and CDR2 SNEGSKA (reference sequence). The CDR3 DNA follows: TGCAGTCCCTGGGACAGGGTTCGCGCTTTCTTT. Protein: CSPWDRVRAFF.

The V call is TRBV4-1, the J call TRBJ2-7, with 7 bases lining up with TRBD2. This CDR3 is 13 amino acids long. CDR1 and CDR2 from the germline V gene are MGHRA and YSYEKL. After removal of 4 bases from V and 3 bases from J, the junction contained 3 bases not matched to a gene. The CDR3 region has the DNA TGCGCCAGCAGCCTCAGGGAGGGCTACGAGCAGTACTTC. Translating it yields CASSLREGYEQYF.

This clonotype was found a few times. This sequence joins TRBV2 and TRBJ2-5; 7 nucleotides line up with TRBD2. J was trimmed by 3 bases and V by 2 bases; bases with no gene match: 9. The CDR3 runs to 16 residues. Germline lookup yields CDR1 SNHLY and CDR2 FYNNEI. In DNA, the CDR3 is TGTGCCAGCAGTGAAAGTCTAGCGGAGAGGAAAGAGACCCAGTACTTC. Its translation: CASSESLAERKETQYF.

This clonotype was seen ten or more times. The genes are TRBV6-6 and TRBJ2-5; TRBD1 matches at 12 bases. The CDR3 totals 17 residues. V lost 2 bases and J lost 5; bases outside the gene matches: 9. Germline V gene sequence: CDR1 MNHNY, CDR2 SVGAGI (reference sequence). The CDR3 sequence is CASSYMGQGALSETQYF. DNA of the CDR3: TGTGCCAGCAGTTACATGGGACAGGGGGCTTTATCGGAGACCCAGTACTTC.

This clonotype was counted at least ten times. This chain joins TRBV2 and TRBJ2-5; D is ambiguous. Germline CDR1 is SNHLY and CDR2 is FYNNEI. The ends were cut back, 8 bases at V and 2 bases at J, with 3 bases in the middle. CDR3 size: 10 residues. CDR3 loop: CASEQETQYF. The CDR3 DNA reads TGTGCCAGCGAGCAAGAGACCCAGTACTTC.

In its sample, this clonotype was seen many times. The V and J genes are TRBV11-2 and TRBJ2-5; D unresolved. There are 16 residues in the CDR3. The germline V gene has CDR1 SGHAT and CDR2 FQNNGV. V dropped 0 bases and J dropped 5 bases, with 16 bases sitting between them. CDR3 nucleotides: TGTGCCAGCAGCTTAGATCTAGGCCGCTCGGTGGAGACCCAGTACTTC. Protein: CASSLDLGRSVETQYF.

The chain carries TRBV5-1 and TRBJ2-1; D not certain. CDR1 is SGHRS, CDR2 YFSETQ, per germline. The CDR3 consists of 15 residues. V was cut by 1 base and J by 6 bases, with 14 bases left in between. This CDR3 is CASSLRVAEVNEQFF. The CDR3 region has the DNA TGCGCCAGCAGCTTGAGGGTAGCCGAGGTCAATGAGCAGTTCTTC.